This TCR beta chain was obtained from a study of patients and donors after allogeneic stem cell transplantation. This clonotype turned up a few times. Using its own MiXCR run on the RT-PCR reads, TCRdb lists one record per CDR3 protein. The sample lists roughly 940,000 distinct CDR3 sequences, roughly 18% seen once, with roughly 6% in the top ten. Germline V lookup: CDR1 MNHEY, CDR2 SVGEGT. This CDR3 spans 15 amino acids. The V end was cut by 6 bases, the J end by 0 bases, with 15 bases between. What was sequenced was blood, either unsorted or a sorted T cell fraction (not recorded which). The sequence derives from a human donor who was either an allogeneic HSCT recipient or a stem cell or donor lymphocyte infusion donor (not recorded which). It is not recorded whose cells these are; they may come from a transplant donor. The chain uses TRBV6-2 or TRBV6-3 and TRBJ2-7, with D perhaps given as TRBD1 or TRBD2 (5 bases each). This CDR3 reads CASRPSTGHSYEQYF. The DNA for the CDR3 is TGTGCCAGCAGGCCTTCTACGGGGCACTCCTACGAGCAGTACTTC.